This T cell receptor beta chain was sequenced during a study of control samples from healthy donors and cancer patients. This CDR3 contains 16 residues. The ends lost 0 bases at V and 6 bases at J; junction bases unmatched: 6. Germline values: CDR1 SGHDT, CDR2 YYEEEE. Profiling relied on immunoSEQ multiplex PCR, and the TCRdb table lists in-frame clones only, not all of them. The sample includes 200,000 to 250,000 clones, roughly 94% seen only once; the top ten take about 1.6%. This clonotype was sampled from a man in his forties or fifties in good health. The rearrangement joins TRBV5-6 to TRBJ2-7, with 13 bases lining up with TRBD2. The specimen sequenced was blood. This CDR3 reads CASSLASGLAGAEQYV. The CDR3 nucleotides are TGTGCCAGCAGCTTGGCCAGTGGACTAGCGGGGGCCGAGCAGTACGTC.